This T cell receptor beta chain came from a study of blood T cell repertoires in COVID-19 (TCRdb year 2020). Context from the whole study: Samples covering the acute and convalescent phases of COVID-19 were provided by collaborators in the United States, Italy and Spain. The samples were drawn from two sources: the first 160 participants of the ongoing ImmuneRACE study, and some 1,300 subjects contributed by 6 global collaborators. The repertoires were released in a freely available public database intended as a resource for research on the immune response to SARS-CoV-2. Deeply sampled blood TCRbeta repertoires from subjects exposed to, actively infected with, or recovered from COVID-19 were included in the dataset. A de-identified subject ID, COVID-19 status, age in years and sex were almost always included in the sample metadata. Where HLA class I and class II types were available, the types were taken from metadata supplied by the sample provider, not from assay-based typing. The prospective study material was composed of cDNA or gDNA derived from T cells, B-cell-depleted T cells, or PBMCs.

In the prospective study, participants were roughly 18 to 95 years old, resided in approximately 25 geographic areas of the United States, and were enrolled through a virtual design. To assign participants to cohorts, the prospective study relied on clinical history that participants themselves reported in a screening survey and a study questionnaire. For ImmuneRACE Cohort 3, a participant was defined as recovered based on two consecutive negative NP/OP PCR tests, clearance by a healthcare professional, or resolution of symptoms. In the prospective study, whole blood, serum and a nasopharyngeal or oropharyngeal swab were collected from each participant by mobile phlebotomists. Participants in the prospective study had the option to provide additional blood draws and questionnaires over a 2-month period. Before DNA extraction, prospective study blood samples were shipped either frozen or at room temperature.

Note on this clone: Its specific antigen is unknown. No clone much larger than this one lies a single base away; base qualities are absent.

TCRbeta CDR3 regions were amplified from genomic DNA using the immunoSEQ Assay, a bias-controlled multiplex PCR. The published analysis was carried out like this. The number of nucleated cells in each sample was estimated from the amplification of reference gene primers within the assay. To quantify the absolute abundance of each unique TCRbeta CDR3 rearrangement, sequence reads were collapsed and filtered. For each sample, productive Simpson clonality was calculated as the square root of Simpson's diversity index over productive rearrangements. TCRdb's version of the immuneACCESS table is confined to in-frame rearrangements and falls short of the full clone set. An unresolved V gene accounts for under half of the shortfall where checked; the remainder is of unknown origin. From that table come the V and J calls and clone size; the DNA was used to work out D and trimming. The sample records about 300,000 clones, just over 85% of which are singletons. Together, the top ten hold more than 9% of the sample.

The CDR3 goes from the cysteine to the phenylalanine over 13 residues. Here the CDR3 DNA is all that survives: 39 bases in frame from base 1. Trimming costs V 4 bases and J 4 bases, and their ends lie 10 bases apart. Looking up the germline V gene yields CDR1 MNHEY and CDR2 SVGEGT. Study-wide conclusions, independent of this receptor: The quantity of clinical and demographic metadata differed by source and by participant and was supplied without curation.

The TCR was taken from a woman under 30 who had recovered from COVID-19. Input material: PBMCs or T cells enriched from blood (not recorded which). The V and J segments used are TRBV6-2 or TRBV6-3 and TRBJ1-2, with no confidently assigned D gene. The sequence in DNA is TGTGCCAGCAGTTCGATGACTCTCTATGGCTACACCTTC. Its product reads: CASSSMTLYGYTF.